This T cell receptor (beta chain) was sequenced during a study of control samples from healthy donors and cancer patients. The germline V gene encodes CDR1 MNHEY and CDR2 SVGAGI. Trimming at V came to 5 bases and at J to 3 bases, leaving 3 bases not matched to a gene. The CDR3 is 14 amino acids. TCRdb's copy holds only in-frame clones and misses some; the assay was immunoSEQ multiplex PCR. The sample lists about 100,000 clones, under 95% seen once, with roughly 2.5% in the top ten. This chain links TRBV6-5 with TRBJ1-3; 8 positions agree with TRBD1. The source is a young woman in good health. Sequenced material: blood. Here the CDR3 DNA reads TGTGCCAGCAGTCGTGACAGGGGTGGAAACACCATATATTTT. It encodes CASSRDRGGNTIYF.